This T cell receptor beta chain was recorded in a study of patients and donors after allogeneic stem cell transplantation. The junction had 8 bases not matched to a gene; V was cut back by 6 bases and J by 7 bases. CDR3 size: 15 residues. Per germline, CDR1 SNHLY and CDR2 FYNNEI. This clonotype was seen repeatedly, ten times or more. TCRdb re-called the RT-PCR reads with MiXCR, one entry per CDR3 protein. The table includes approximately 9,500 distinct CDR3 sequences, under 5% detected once. The J gene is TRBJ2-1, the V gene TRBV2; 11 bases agree with TRBD2. This receptor was obtained from a human donor who was either an allogeneic HSCT recipient or a stem cell or donor lymphocyte infusion donor (not recorded which). It is not recorded whose cells these are; they may come from a transplant donor. The sequenced sample was blood, either unsorted or a sorted T cell fraction (not recorded which). In DNA, the CDR3 is TGTGCCAGCAGCGCACTAGCGGGAGCAGGTAATGAGCAGTTCTTC. Encoded protein: CASSALAGAGNEQFF. Full variable domain (remainder filled in from reference TRBV2 and TRBJ2-1): EPEVTQTPSHQVTQMGQEVILRCVPISNHLYFYWYRQILGQKVEFLVSFYNNEISEKSEIFDDQFSVERPDGSNFTLKIRSTKLEDSAMYFCASSALAGAGNEQFFGPGTRLTVL.